The clone carrying this TCR beta chain qualifies as medium-sized. The sample is drawn from a study of HIV-infected patients and healthy controls. The CDR3 is 17 residues long. Trimming stripped 5 bases from V and 4 bases from J, with 24 bases between. Germline CDR1 reads SGHRS; CDR2 reads YFSETQ. cDNA was made from 400 to 500 ng RNA using alpha and beta constant primers. Using multiplexing indices, alpha and beta chain libraries were generated apart by chain-specific third strand synthesis. Two random hexamers, added before amplification and joined, formed each molecule's 12-nucleotide barcode. TCRdb reanalysed the 5' RACE reads using MiXCR and keeps one entry per CDR3 protein. The data hold thousands of distinct CDR3 sequences, with about 8.2% observed a single time. No cell fractionation was done, so the repertoire covers all unsorted peripheral blood T cells.

The V gene is TRBV5-1, the J gene TRBJ1-2, with D tentatively TRBD1 (5 bases). This specimen was blood, taken before antiretroviral therapy. The origin of this receptor is an adult with HIV infection. CDR3: CASSPLGVGRTLYGYTF. The CDR3 DNA sequence: TGCGCCAGCAGTCCCCTGGGCGTGGGGCGTACCCTCTATGGCTACACCTTC.